What follows is one TCR beta chain and its context. Trimming pared 2 bases from V and 6 bases from J, leaving 22 bases between. The CDR3 is 18 amino acids. Germline CDR1 is SEHNR and CDR2 is FQNEAQ (reference sequence). Original analysis: The assay estimated nucleated cells by amplifying reference gene primers. Libraries were prepared by immunoSEQ multiplex PCR; TCRdb keeps only in-frame clonotypes and omits some of them. That table gives V, J and clone size, and the DNA gave D and trimming. The table shows approximately 190,000 clones, with more than 70% occurring only once. The data stem from a study of blood T cell repertoires in COVID-19. Overall study: Material from acute and convalescent COVID-19 was sourced from the United States, Italy and Spain. In each case, the material was cDNA or gDNA derived from T cells, B-cell-depleted T cells, or PBMCs.

This sequence was found in a woman aged 40 to 50 who had recovered from COVID-19. The chain uses TRBV7-9 and TRBJ2-2, with D perhaps TRBD2 (5 bases). The sample was peripheral blood. CDR3 sequence: CASSLIGVVAGTPGELFF. DNA for the CDR3: TGTGCCAGCAGCTTAATCGGCGTTGTGGCGGGCACGCCCGGGGAGCTGTTTTTT.